This TCR beta chain was observed in a study of T-cell reconstitution after alpha-beta-depleted transplantation in children (dated by TCRdb to about 2016). As for the study more broadly: The study quantitatively tracked T-cell immune reconstitution after TCRalphabeta/CD19-depleted allogeneic hematopoietic cell transplantation in children using TCR repertoire profiling. On the study overall, not on this receptor specifically: In some patients, the high TCRbeta diversity seen at day 60 was put down to recipient T cells and intrathymic progenitors that had survived conditioning. About two months after transplant, the apparently early recovery of alphabetaT-cell counts reportedly depended on just several hundred clones that had expanded rapidly and came from non-depleted graft cells. Over the following months the frequencies of hyperexpanded clones went down, and after one year T-cell counts and TCRbeta diversity were mostly credited to newly produced T cells.

This clonotype was seen a few times. The specificity of this receptor is unknown. No clone much larger than this one lies a single base away; base qualities are absent. Library preparation employed PCR. TCRdb records Illumina HiSeq 2500 as the sequencer. To normalize quantification of the TCRbeta repertoire, the TCR libraries were built with molecular barcoding that relied on unique molecular identifiers. The public reads were reprocessed in TCRdb via fastp at Q25 and MiXCR, keeping in-frame beta chains. Identical CDR3 protein sequences are pooled into one entry, listed with their most common genes and DNA. The sample table shows hundreds of thousands of distinct CDR3 sequences, and approximately 15% are seen once. The ten largest clones take up about two fifths of the sample. The treatment or condition label corresponds to: allogeneic hematopoietic cell transplantation with graft depleted of TCRalphabeta T cells and CD19 B cells. The transplant recipients were children given TCRalphabeta/CD19-depleted allogeneic hematopoietic cell grafts.

The junction carries 17 bases between V and J, which are trimmed by 5 bases and 3 bases respectively. The CDR3, from cysteine to phenylalanine, totals 15 residues. The kept DNA is CDR3 alone, 45 bases in frame from the first base. The CDR1 and CDR2 encoded by the germline V gene are MNHNS and SASEGT. The receptor's source is a male patient between 2 and 10 years old who had a stem cell transplant for acute lymphoblastic leukemia, so the T cells may come from the graft donor. The V gene is TRBV6-1 and the J gene is TRBJ2-7, and perhaps TRBD1 as D gene, on 6 matching bases. Sample: PBMCs, mostly from graft donor cells, taken 360 days after TCRalphabeta/CD19-depleted stem cell transplant. CDR3 region: CASSRNRVGNYEQYF. The nucleotide sequence is TGTGCCAGCAGTAGAAACAGGGTTGGGAACTACGAGCAGTACTTC.